This T cell receptor beta chain emerged from a study of blood T cells in healthy people across ages. Combining a sample-barcoded 5' primer with a J-beta primer mix, a second PCR ran for roughly 6 to 11 cycles. TCRdb recomputed calls from the 5' RACE reads with MiXCR, one row per CDR3 protein. Of around 1,100,000 distinct CDR3 sequences listed, around two fifths are singletons. Trimming removed 7 bases from V and 3 bases from J; junction bases left unmatched: 5. The CDR3 consists of 14 residues. Germline assignment: CDR1 SQVTM and CDR2 ANQGSEA. This chain connects TRBV29-1 to TRBJ2-2; 10 nucleotides line up with TRBD1. The sample consisted of blood. This TCR was recovered from a man younger than 30 in good health. The CDR3, as DNA: TGCAGCGCCCGGACAGGGGGGGACACCGGGGAGCTGTTTTTT. Protein product: CSARTGGDTGELFF.